The clone carrying this TCR beta chain is labeled as medium-sized (0.01 to 0.1%). The antigen remains unidentified. This specimen belongs to a study of cytomegalovirus exposure and HLA in healthy donors. The CDR3 extends over 15 amino acids. In germline, CDR1 is MRHNA, CDR2 SNTAGT. Trimming took 6 bases from V and 5 from J; bases not matched to a gene: 4. Vbeta (60) and Jbeta (13) primers were used in the PCR. The assay was immunoSEQ multiplex PCR, and TCRdb's table has in-frame clones only and misses some. This sample has under 200,000 clones; 75% to 90% occur once, and the top ten carry approximately 2.2%. The donors, nominally healthy at sampling, likely had unrecorded immune exposures. Points from the study as a whole: Associated with HLA alleles at 0.05 false discovery rate in a later analysis were 16,951 TCR beta sequences. In vitro data verified a few CMV-associated chains as specific for CMV antigens. Association of a missense DCLRE1C variant with TCR beta V- and J-gene trimming was reported in a later analysis.

The receptor's source is a male donor in good health and CMV-seronegative. This rearrangement joins TRBV6-4 to TRBJ2-2, with 12 bases matching TRBD2. Sequencing was performed on PBMCs. The CDR3 coding sequence is TGTGCCAGCAGCCCTAGCGGGGGGGCTACCGGGGAGCTGTTTTTT. Translating it yields CASSPSGGATGELFF.